The rows below give T cell receptor beta chains drawn from one sample of a study of Graves' ophthalmopathy and Graves' hyperthyroidism. TCRdb called the multiplex PCR reads again in MiXCR, with one record for every CDR3 protein. The sample lists hundreds of thousands of distinct CDR3 sequences, roughly two fifths occurring once. Sequences were obtained from peripheral blood. The receptors were gathered from an adult man with Graves' ophthalmopathy. The CDR3 runs from the conserved cysteine through the conserved F or W. D genes are given only for firm matches. Size is omitted from some rows. Given values are once, few, many or a class for expanded clones.

>many|.|TRBV5-1|TRBJ1-2
CASSLGQAGGYGYTF
TGCGCCAGCAGCTTGGGGCAGGCCGGTGGCTATGGCTACACCTTC
>many|.|TRBV29-1|TRBJ1-2
CSVPGPLVDGYTF
TGCAGCGTTCCCGGACCCCTGGTCGATGGCTACACCTTC
>.|.|TRBV20-1|TRBJ2-7
CSASPGGGYEQYF
TGCAGTGCTAGCCCAGGGGGGGGCTACGAGCAGTACTTC
>.|.|TRBV29-1|TRBJ2-5
CSLSGHPIKETQYF
TGCAGCCTGTCTGGGCACCCGATTAAAGAGACCCAGTACTTC
>.|.|TRBV19|TRBJ1-2
CASSGVQGHGYTF
TGTGCCAGTAGTGGGGTACAGGGTCATGGCTACACCTTC
>.|.|TRBV10-3|TRBJ1-5
CASSEANNQPQHF
TGTGCCAGCAGTGAAGCAAATAATCAGCCCCAGCATTTT
>.|.|TRBV4-3|TRBJ2-2
CASSQDGEVTGELFF
TGCGCCAGCAGCCAAGACGGGGAAGTAACCGGGGAGCTGTTTTTT
>many|.|TRBV12-3/TRBV12-4|TRBJ1-1
CASSPRAFLNTEAFF
TGTGCCAGCAGCCCCCGGGCGTTCTTGAACACTGAAGCTTTCTTT
>many|.|TRBV7-9|TRBJ1-5
CASSPGAGYTSQPQHF
TGTGCCAGCAGCCCGGGGGCGGGCTACACGAGTCAGCCCCAGCATTTT
>many|.|TRBV12-3/TRBV12-4|TRBJ1-2
CASSSTPGYGYTF
TGTGCCAGCAGTTCAACTCCGGGTTATGGCTACACCTTC
>.|TRBD1|TRBV10-3|TRBJ1-1
CAISESGQVYPEAFF
TGTGCCATCAGTGAGTCCGGACAGGTTTACCCTGAAGCTTTCTTT
>few|.|TRBV9|TRBJ2-7
CASSRSAATSSYEQYF
TGTGCCAGCAGTCGTTCGGCGGCTACGAGCTCCTACGAGCAGTACTTC
>.|.|TRBV6-2/TRBV6-3|TRBJ1-5
CASKGSLGAQPQHF
TGTGCCAGCAAAGGGTCTCTGGGGGCCCAGCCCCAGCATTTT
>.|.|TRBV3-1|TRBJ1-4
CASSQAFEDNEKLFF
TGTGCCAGCAGCCAAGCGTTTGAAGATAATGAAAAACTGTTTTTT
>.|.|TRBV25-1|TRBJ2-7
CASSLQGAGELYF
TGTGCCAGCAGCTTACAAGGTGCCGGGGAGCTGTACTTC
>.|.|TRBV12-3/TRBV12-4|TRBJ1-2
CASSLQGQGYTF
TGTGCCAGCAGTTTACAAGGGCAAGGCTACACCTTC
>many|TRBD1|TRBV4-1|TRBJ1-6
CASSQAETGGSPLHF
TGCGCCAGCAGCCAAGCGGAAACAGGGGGTTCACCCCTCCACTTT
>few|.|TRBV3-1|TRBJ1-2
CASSQHRDRRSF
TGTGCCAGCAGCCAACATCGGGACCGCCGCTCCTTC
>.|TRBD2|TRBV6-4|TRBJ2-2
CASSRRAGRAGELFF
TGTGCCAGCAGCCGACGAGCAGGGAGGGCCGGGGAGCTGTTTTTT
>many|.|TRBV7-6|TRBJ2-2
CASSLGRTVNTGELFF
TGTGCCAGCAGCTTAGGGAGGACAGTGAACACCGGGGAGCTGTTTTTT
>.|.|TRBV25-1|TRBJ1-2
CASSASDSPGYTF
TGTGCCAGCAGTGCCTCGGACAGTCCTGGCTACACCTTC
>.|TRBD1|TRBV2|TRBJ1-1
CASCDRGHTEAFF
TGTGCCAGCTGCGACAGGGGCCACACTGAAGCTTTCTTT
>many|.|TRBV15|TRBJ1-1
CATSRDIRGDEAFF
TGTGCCACCAGCAGAGATATAAGGGGGGATGAAGCTTTCTTT
>.|TRBD2|TRBV10-3|TRBJ2-7
CASSYSGTGTYEQYF
TGTGCCAGCAGTTACAGCGGGACTGGAACCTACGAGCAGTACTTC
>.|TRBD1|TRBV24-1|TRBJ1-5
CATSESGTGVQPQHF
TGTGCCACCAGTGAGTCCGGGACAGGGGTTCAGCCCCAGCATTTT
>many|.|TRBV20-1|TRBJ2-7
CSARVGLLLEQYF
TGCAGTGCTAGGGTCGGCTTACTACTCGAGCAGTACTTC
>.|.|TRBV5-5|TRBJ1-2
CASSLERGANYGYTF
TGTGCCAGCAGCTTGGAGAGGGGGGCGAACTATGGCTACACCTTC
>few|.|TRBV9|TRBJ2-2
CASSQDIANTGELFF
TGTGCCAGCAGCCAGGACATCGCGAACACCGGGGAGCTGTTTTTT
>once|.|TRBV10-3|TRBJ2-1
CASSYSRGGEQFF
TGTGCCAGCAGTTACTCGAGGGGAGGTGAGCAGTTCTTC
>.|TRBD1|TRBV29-1|TRBJ1-1
CSVDSGGAYTEAFF
TGCAGCGTTGATTCAGGGGGCGCCTACACTGAAGCTTTCTTT
>.|TRBD1|TRBV20-1|TRBJ2-5
CSATGTVEGQTQYF
TGCAGTGCTACCGGGACAGTAGAGGGGCAGACCCAGTACTTC
>many|TRBD1|TRBV15|TRBJ1-5
CATSRDLRGRLGQPQHF
TGTGCCACCAGCAGAGATCTTAGGGGGCGCCTTGGTCAGCCCCAGCATTTT
>.|.|TRBV5-5|TRBJ2-7
CASSFGADWQSYEQYF
TGTGCCAGCAGCTTTGGGGCGGACTGGCAATCCTACGAGCAGTACTTC
>many|.|TRBV7-9|TRBJ1-2
CASSLLGSYTF
TGTGCCAGCAGCTTACTCGGAAGCTACACCTTC
>.|.|TRBV14|TRBJ2-5
CASRPNAAAETQYF
TGTGCCAGTAGACCAAACGCCGCCGCAGAGACCCAGTACTTC
>.|.|TRBV6-5|TRBJ1-5
CASSYGGKQPQHF
TGTGCCAGCAGTTACGGAGGGAAGCAGCCCCAGCATTTT
>many|TRBD2|TRBV9|TRBJ2-2
CASSVESGGSGELFF
TGTGCCAGCAGCGTAGAGTCGGGAGGGTCGGGGGAGCTGTTTTTT
>many|.|TRBV9|TRBJ1-2
CASSVGPGADYGYTF
TGTGCCAGCAGCGTAGGCCCAGGGGCGGACTATGGCTACACCTTC
>few|.|TRBV6-1|TRBJ1-3
CASSPQAHSGNTIYF
TGTGCCAGCAGTCCCCAGGCGCACTCTGGAAACACCATATATTTT
>many|.|TRBV29-1|TRBJ2-7
CSVAEDTDYEQYF
TGCAGCGTTGCCGAGGACACGGACTACGAGCAGTACTTC
>.|TRBD2|TRBV25-1|TRBJ2-3
CASISGGPTDTQYF
TGTGCCAGCATTAGCGGGGGGCCCACAGATACGCAGTATTTT
>.|TRBD1|TRBV19|TRBJ1-2
CASTGQGNYGYTF
TGTGCCAGTACCGGACAGGGGAACTATGGCTACACCTTC
>few|.|TRBV30|TRBJ2-7
CAWRYSNTYEQYF
TGTGCCTGGAGGTACTCCAACACCTACGAGCAGTACTTC
>.|.|TRBV6-5|TRBJ2-7
CASSSIGEQYF
TGTGCCAGCAGTTCCATCGGCGAGCAGTACTTC
>.|TRBD1|TRBV15|TRBJ1-5
CATSIDRGRDQPQHF
TGTGCCACCAGCATCGACAGGGGAAGGGATCAGCCCCAGCATTTT
>few|TRBD2|TRBV9|TRBJ2-7
CASSAVAGAGNEQYF
TGTGCCAGCAGCGCGGTAGCGGGGGCCGGGAACGAGCAGTACTTC
>.|.|TRBV25-1|TRBJ1-4
CASSASSRSATNEKLFF
TGTGCCAGCAGTGCTAGTTCCAGATCCGCAACTAATGAAAAACTGTTTTTT
>.|TRBD1|TRBV29-1|TRBJ2-2
CSSSPGQGRSGELFF
TGCAGCAGTTCACCGGGACAGGGTCGATCCGGGGAGCTGTTTTTT
>.|.|TRBV12-3/TRBV12-4|TRBJ1-1
CASSYEWSTEAFF
TGTGCCAGCAGCTACGAATGGAGCACTGAAGCTTTCTTT
>.|TRBD1|TRBV7-9|TRBJ1-2
CASSTQDRAGGYTF
TGTGCCAGCAGCACGCAGGACAGGGCTGGGGGCTACACCTTC
>.|.|TRBV7-2|TRBJ2-5
CASRGVGRESETQYF
TGTGCCAGCAGGGGAGTCGGGAGAGAGTCAGAGACCCAGTACTTC
>.|.|TRBV7-9|TRBJ1-1
CASSQGSLLYTEAFF
TGTGCCAGCAGCCAGGGATCCCTCCTATACACTGAAGCTTTCTTT
>few|.|TRBV27|TRBJ1-1
CASRTTNTEAFF
TGTGCCAGCAGAACAACAAACACTGAAGCTTTCTTT